This paragraph reports one TCR beta chain. What it recognizes is unknown. The source of the sample is a study of tumor-infiltrating lymphocytes in primary liver carcinoma. For the study at large: There were tumors of stage T1-T3 N0M0, each 4.2 to 10 cm across. The study, taken as a whole, reports: Merely some 8-25% of top clones spanned all five tumor regions. A significantly higher top-250-clone fraction was found in tumors than in blood (p = 0.039).

The CDR3 runs 18 residues. V dropped 6 bases and J dropped 5 bases, with 26 bases sitting between them. The germline CDR1 and CDR2 sequences are MDHEN and SYDVKM. Between about 20 and 30 mg of unsorted bulk tissue served as the source from which RNA and DNA were co-extracted. Over 80% of the cells were viable tumor cells in every tumor sample. Priming with a constant-region primer yielded TCR beta cDNA from about 540 ng total RNA. Library construction for TCR beta comprised three nested multiplex PCR rounds performed with slightly modified ARM-PCR. Use of TRBV1-TRBV30 forward primers with a C-beta reverse primer characterized the first two PCR rounds, which lasted approximately 11 cycles each. TCRdb redid the calling of the multiplex PCR reads with MiXCR, one entry per CDR3 protein. The table shows around 60,000 distinct CDR3 sequences, with roughly two thirds occurring only once.

The chain is built from TRBV28 and TRBJ2-1; tentatively, D is TRBD1 (6 bases). Source material: liver tumor tissue from sampling region 4. Specified subset: tumor region T4, right-lateral pole. The clonotype comes from a man aged 40-49 years with primary liver carcinoma and hepatitis B virus infection. This CDR3 is CASSRQGNEFSADNEQFF. The CDR3 DNA sequence: TGTGCCAGCAGCCGCCAGGGGAATGAATTTTCAGCCGACAATGAGCAGTTCTTC.